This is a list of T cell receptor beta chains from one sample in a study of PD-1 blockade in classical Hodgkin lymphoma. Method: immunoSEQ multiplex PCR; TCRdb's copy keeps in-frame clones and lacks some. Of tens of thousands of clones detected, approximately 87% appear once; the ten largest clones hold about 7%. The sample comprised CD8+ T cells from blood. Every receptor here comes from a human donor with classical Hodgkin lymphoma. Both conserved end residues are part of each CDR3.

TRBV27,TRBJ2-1,CASSLSLALNVHEQFF
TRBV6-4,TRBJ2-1,CASSDSTLAGGPNEQFF
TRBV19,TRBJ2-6,CASSIGPGANVLTF
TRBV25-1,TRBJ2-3,CASSELGATDTQYF
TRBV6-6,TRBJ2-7,CASLRGRYEQYF
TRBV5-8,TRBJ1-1,CASSPGTGEWETEAFF
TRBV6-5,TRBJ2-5,CASSRWGSETQYF
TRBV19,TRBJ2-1,CASSAGRSNEQFF
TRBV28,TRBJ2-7,CASSFLGQGFEQYF
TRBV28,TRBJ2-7,CASSFGTPLYEQYF
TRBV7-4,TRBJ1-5,CASSQEGTSFNQPQHF
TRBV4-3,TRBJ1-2,CASSQDPGEAFYGYTF
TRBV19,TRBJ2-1,CATRLAGGQNEQFF
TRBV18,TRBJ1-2,CASSAAGFYGYTF
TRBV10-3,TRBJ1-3,CAISFDGNSGNTIYF